A selection of T cell receptor beta chains follows, all from one sample in a study of T cell repertoires in aging, cancer and after chemotherapy. A single record per CDR3 protein comes from TCRdb applying MiXCR to the multiplex PCR reads. The table records 20,000 or so distinct CDR3 sequences, about 37% of them present only once. Specimen: blood. The receptors stem from a human donor with a solid tumor. Each CDR3 is given with its conserved first and last residue. Clone size is shown for a subset of rows, as once, few, many or a class of expanded clone.

J: TRBJ1-3; V: TRBV30; size: .; CDR3: CAWSDSSGNTIYF
J: TRBJ2-7; V: TRBV18; size: .; CDR3: CASSLPTGAGSYEQYF
J: TRBJ2-1; V: TRBV27; size: few; CDR3: CASNRGTSGYNEQFF
J: TRBJ2-3; V: TRBV6-4; size: .; CDR3: CASSVESFASTDTQYF
J: TRBJ2-2; V: TRBV14; size: .; CDR3: CASSSGTGDTGELFF
J: TRBJ1-2; V: TRBV10-3; size: .; CDR3: CAISESGSTLYGYTF
J: TRBJ1-3; V: TRBV13; size: .; CDR3: CASSALRGLGNTIYF
J: TRBJ2-3; V: TRBV5-7; size: few; CDR3: CASSSGPDTQYF
J: TRBJ1-5; V: TRBV18; size: .; CDR3: CASSPNRENQPQHF
J: TRBJ2-6; V: TRBV5-5; size: medium-sized; CDR3: CASSLNRGANVLTF
J: TRBJ2-1; V: TRBV27; size: .; CDR3: CASSSRDRSYNEQFF
J: TRBJ2-2; V: TRBV30; size: medium-sized; CDR3: CAWTAGGLYTGELFF
J: TRBJ1-2; V: TRBV7-6; size: .; CDR3: CASSLAGGSKDGYTF
J: TRBJ2-7; V: TRBV5-6; size: .; CDR3: CASSWGLSHEQYF
J: TRBJ2-3; V: TRBV30; size: .; CDR3: CAWSQGTGDTQYF
J: TRBJ2-2; V: TRBV19; size: medium-sized; CDR3: CASRTAANTGELFF
J: TRBJ2-1; V: TRBV30; size: few; CDR3: CAAGLARDEQFF
J: TRBJ2-7; V: TRBV19; size: few; CDR3: CASSILDGEQYF
J: TRBJ2-3; V: TRBV19; size: medium-sized; CDR3: CASSIGASPSTDTQYF
J: TRBJ2-5; V: TRBV7-9; size: .; CDR3: CASSHTSGGPLSTQYF
J: TRBJ1-1; V: TRBV18; size: .; CDR3: CASSQSREESGTEAFF
J: TRBJ2-1; V: TRBV20-1; size: .; CDR3: CSARDSGRARDEQFF
J: TRBJ2-7; V: TRBV30; size: few; CDR3: CAWSVSAYEQYF
J: TRBJ1-2; V: TRBV30; size: .; CDR3: CAWSVRHQVYGYTF
J: TRBJ2-1; V: TRBV6-1; size: .; CDR3: CASREGQSSYNEQFF
J: TRBJ2-3; V: TRBV20-1; size: .; CDR3: CRGRGDTDTQYF
J: TRBJ1-3; V: TRBV12-3/TRBV12-4; size: few; CDR3: CASSSRSSGNTIYF
J: TRBJ2-3; V: TRBV5-3; size: .; CDR3: CARSSRTSGNTDTQYF
J: TRBJ2-2; V: TRBV19; size: medium-sized; CDR3: CASTQRASGLAETGELFF
J: TRBJ2-2; V: TRBV29-1; size: few; CDR3: CSVGEVSPNTGELFF
J: TRBJ2-1; V: TRBV13; size: few; CDR3: CASSPRGEENEQFF
J: TRBJ2-3; V: TRBV20-1; size: .; CDR3: CSAEGTSGTDTQYF
J: TRBJ1-2; V: TRBV20-1; size: .; CDR3: CSARDGRIRAYGYTF
J: TRBJ1-2; V: TRBV6-5; size: few; CDR3: CASSYFGSNYGYTF
J: TRBJ1-6; V: TRBV30; size: .; CDR3: CAWDRTGLYNSPLHF
J: TRBJ2-7; V: TRBV11-1; size: medium-sized; CDR3: CASSSRAGTYEQYF
J: TRBJ2-2; V: TRBV27; size: medium-sized; CDR3: CASSPSARVVTGELFF
J: TRBJ2-2; V: TRBV7-2; size: .; CDR3: CASSPGQDAGELFF
J: TRBJ2-5; V: TRBV10-3; size: .; CDR3: CAISESIEEGTQYF
J: TRBJ2-3; V: TRBV5-1; size: .; CDR3: CASSLGLAESTDTQYF
J: TRBJ2-7; V: TRBV6-5; size: .; CDR3: CASQGAHGEQYF
J: TRBJ1-2; V: TRBV9; size: .; CDR3: CASSVAYDDREVGYTF
J: TRBJ1-2; V: TRBV19; size: .; CDR3: CASSPGPGPRDGYTF
J: TRBJ1-6; V: TRBV6-5; size: .; CDR3: CASSYSRSPYNSPLHF
J: TRBJ1-2; V: TRBV20-1; size: once; CDR3: CSARGRQGQYLKGYTF
J: TRBJ2-7; V: TRBV5-6; size: .; CDR3: CASSLGGPYEQYF
J: TRBJ1-3; V: TRBV12-3/TRBV12-4; size: .; CDR3: CASTTGASGNTIYF
J: TRBJ1-1; V: TRBV6-2/TRBV6-3; size: .; CDR3: CASSYIPRLTEAFF
J: TRBJ2-3; V: TRBV11-1; size: .; CDR3: CASSLVLGDRADTQYF
J: TRBJ1-4; V: TRBV6-5; size: .; CDR3: CASESAEKLFF